Listed below are T cell receptor beta chains from one sample, sequenced in a study of cytomegalovirus exposure and HLA in healthy donors. Sequenced by immunoSEQ multiplex PCR; TCRdb stores in-frame clones only, minus some. Found here are approximately 120,000 clones, 81% of them singletons; the top ten hold more than 1.5%. The sequencing input was PBMCs. Source of these receptors: a man aged 18 to 35 in good health and CMV-seronegative. Both conserved end residues are part of each CDR3. The order of the fields is V gene, J gene, CDR3 protein.

>TRBV5-1|TRBJ1-6
CASSLVGGAASPLHF
>TRBV19|.
CASSIRGTDHYEQYF
>TRBV7-8|TRBJ1-5
CASNEQAFNQPQHF
>TRBV15|TRBJ1-2
CATSRDSEARVGYGYTF
>TRBV7-8|TRBJ2-5
CASSLGDKQYF
>TRBV11-2|TRBJ2-7
CASSLTDRGGYEQYF
>TRBV25-1|TRBJ2-2
CASTNRQGVNTGELFF
>TRBV9|TRBJ2-5
CASSHGTSGGDQETQYF
>TRBV2|TRBJ2-3
CASRPQGLSTDTQYF
>TRBV15|TRBJ2-7
CATSRDLGGSGEQYF
>TRBV7-9|TRBJ1-1
CASSPTQGANTEAFF
>TRBV9|TRBJ2-5
CASSLLAGAEETQYF
>TRBV5-1|TRBJ2-7
CASSLAYRVSDEQYF
>TRBV7-3|TRBJ2-3
CASSFAGNGGTDTQYF
>TRBV5-6|TRBJ2-5
CASSLIQGRGETQYF
>TRBV4-2|TRBJ2-7
CASSPIRDSYEQYF
>TRBV5-1|TRBJ2-2
CASSLQGTGELFF
>TRBV5-1|TRBJ2-3
CASSGGLAGAPSTDTQYF
>TRBV27|TRBJ2-1
CASSPNLAGGLNEQFF
>TRBV18|TRBJ2-5
CASSPMIEQETQYF
>TRBV7-2|TRBJ1-3
CASSTDRTSGNTIYF
>TRBV5-1|TRBJ1-1
CASSLSLGGNTEAFF
>TRBV7-8|TRBJ1-1
CASSLSPLRGNTEAFF
>TRBV9|TRBJ1-1
CASSHKDRGAEAFF
>TRBV6-5|TRBJ1-1
CASSSRSRAFF
>TRBV7-9|TRBJ1-2
CASSHPGQANYGYTF
>TRBV25-1|TRBJ1-4
CASSEFRAAEKLFF
>TRBV12-5|TRBJ2-3
CASGQPPSGGVPYTDTQYF
>TRBV2|TRBJ2-7
CASSPGTGLYEQYF
>TRBV9|.
CASSVELQGANEQYF
>TRBV7-9|TRBJ2-3
CASSLSQGATDTQYF
>TRBV7-9|TRBJ1-1
CASSPLLGQNTEAFF
>TRBV6-1|TRBJ2-3
CASSEAVSGGDTQYF
>TRBV27|TRBJ2-3
CASSGGLATDTQYF
>TRBV9|TRBJ1-2
CASSVTPYGYTF
>TRBV19|TRBJ2-2
CASQGGSNTGELFF
>TRBV7-3|TRBJ2-1
CASSIGGANREQFF
>TRBV6-5|TRBJ2-3
CASSSGLATDTQYF
>TRBV9|TRBJ2-7
CASSQGTRTEQYF
>TRBV7-6|TRBJ1-6
CASSSATGGSYNSPLHF
>TRBV5-1|TRBJ1-1
CASSPVWQGEAFF
>TRBV7-9|TRBJ1-2
CSSSLIVPRGRDGYTF
>TRBV5-5|TRBJ2-7
CASSLTGTSGGYEQYF
>TRBV28|TRBJ1-1
CATRYYRDRAFF